These 26 T cell receptor beta chains came from one sample sequenced in a study of T cell repertoires in aging, cancer and after chemotherapy. TRB rearrangements spanning V, D and J were amplified using mixed TRB-A/B primers. Using its own MiXCR run on the multiplex PCR reads, TCRdb lists one record per CDR3 protein. The table shows about 12,000 distinct CDR3 sequences, with around 30% occurring only once. TCR beta rearrangements were amplified from peripheral blood genomic DNA. The material sequenced was blood. The source is a human donor with a blood cancer.

As concerns this clonotype: One end of the junction fails to match germline, which may point to a read error. This rearrangement joins TRBV4-3 to TRBJ2-1, with D unclear. Germline V lookup: CDR1 LGHNA, CDR2 YSLEER. The CDR3 extends over 12 amino acids. CDR3 protein: CASSQINNEQFF. CDR3 nucleotides: TGTGCCAGCAGCCAGATTAACAATGAGCAGTTCTTC.

This clonotype has a count of ten or more. The rearrangement uses TRBV6-5 and TRBJ1-3; D is unresolved. Per the germline V gene, CDR1 is MNHEY and CDR2 is SVGAGI. The CDR3 length is 13 residues. The V gene lost 7 bases and the J gene lost 4 bases, with 11 bases spanning the gap. CDR3 in DNA: TGTGCCAGCACCCTTTCACTCGGAAACACCATATATTTT. The encoded protein is CASTLSLGNTIYF.

This clonotype was detected only a few times. The rearrangement uses TRBV27 and TRBJ2-3; 9 nucleotides agree with TRBD1. Germline CDR1 MNHEY, CDR2 SMNVEV (reference sequence). The CDR3 consists of 20 residues. V shed 5 bases and J 0 bases; nucleotides not matched to a gene: 18. CDR3 in amino acids: CASSPRGGGTGWYSTDTQYF. The CDR3 coding sequence is TGTGCCAGCAGTCCCAGGGGGGGGGGGACAGGGTGGTATAGCACAGATACGCAGTATTTT.

V usage is TRBV7-6 and J usage is TRBJ2-3, with D tentatively TRBD1 (6 bases). With 0 bases removed from V and 1 base from J, the gap between germline ends came to 23 bases. The CDR3 length is 20 residues. Germline lookup yields CDR1 SGHVS and CDR2 FNYEAQ. The CDR3: CASSLALALSGSGGTDTQYF. The DNA of the CDR3 is TGTGCCAGCAGCTTAGCGCTAGCCCTCTCGGGTTCAGGGGGCACAGATACGCAGTATTTT.

This clonotype has at least ten counts. J is TRBJ2-3 and V is TRBV6-2 or TRBV6-3, with 9 bases matching TRBD2. J gave up 3 bases and V 2 bases, and 9 bases lay outside the gene matches. CDR3 size: 17 residues. Germline CDR1 MNHEY, CDR2 SVGEGT. The CDR3 DNA is TGTGCCAGCAGTTACCCGTTAAAGGGACTAGCAACAGATACGCAGTATTTT. The encoded protein is CASSYPLKGLATDTQYF.

This clonotype is classed as medium-sized. The V call is TRBV6-5, the J call TRBJ2-5; D is perhaps TRBD1 (6 bases). V was cut by 5 bases and J by 1 base, with 11 bases left in between. The CDR3 extends over 14 amino acids. From germline, CDR1 is MNHEY and CDR2 SVGAGI. The CDR3 region has the DNA TGTGCCAGCAGTACCAGGGGCCCCCAAGAGACCCAGTACTTC. Protein sequence: CASSTRGPQETQYF.

In its sample, this clonotype was seen a few times. The CDR3 protein is CASSLGGGIEQYV. CDR3 bases: TGTGCCAGCAGCTTGGGGGGGGGGATCGAGCAGTACGTC. The rearrangement uses TRBV5-6 and TRBJ2-7; 7 bases are shared with TRBD2. CDR1 is SGHDT, CDR2 YYEEEE, per germline. The V segment lost 0 bases and the J segment 6 bases; nucleotides outside the gene matches: 3. This CDR3 has 13 amino acids.

This chain joins TRBV27 and TRBJ2-7; TRBD1 or TRBD2 may be the D gene (6 bases each). CDR3 length: 14 amino acids. Germline V gives CDR1 MNHEY, CDR2 SMNVEV (reference sequence). The V end lost 2 bases, the J end lost 4 bases, and 12 bases lay between the germline ends. The CDR3: CASSLVQGRYEQYF. The CDR3 bases are TGTGCCAGCAGTTTAGTCCAGGGGAGGTACGAGCAGTACTTC.

In this sample, this clonotype turned up a few times. J is TRBJ1-1 and V is TRBV30; D is perhaps TRBD1 (5 bases). The CDR3 loop spans 13 amino acids. V lost 3 bases and J 2 bases, leaving 10 bases between the germline ends. Per germline, CDR1 GTSNPN and CDR2 SVGIG (reference sequence). The DNA for the CDR3 is TGTGCCTGGAGGCCCAGGGTCAACACTGAAGCTTTCTTT. Amino acid sequence: CAWRPRVNTEAFF.

Worth noting for this clonotype: This could be a read error, since a much larger clone is one nucleotide away. The rearrangement uses TRBV6-2 or TRBV6-3 and TRBJ2-1; 13 bases are shared with TRBD2. V shed 5 bases and J 10 bases; nucleotides not matched to a gene: 11. CDR3 length: 16 residues. Germline V gene sequence: CDR1 MNHEY, CDR2 SVGEGT. The CDR3 DNA reads as TGTGCCAGCAGTCCTGCCGGGACTAGCGGGATGGAAGAGCAGTTCTTC. Amino acids: CASSPAGTSGMEEQFF.

This clonotype was seen more than once but under ten times. The chain joins TRBV24-1 to TRBJ2-5; D not resolved. Germline V gives CDR1 KGHDR, CDR2 SFDVKD. V lost 1 base, J lost 1 base, and 3 bases lay in between. The CDR3 runs to 13 residues. The CDR3 region has the DNA TGTGCCACCAGTGATTTAGCCCAAGAGACCCAGTACTTC. Translating gives CATSDLAQETQYF.

Regarding this clonotype: This may be a read error: a much more frequent sequence differs by one nucleotide. J is TRBJ2-1 and V is TRBV6-5; the match to TRBD1 covers 9 bases. Germline CDR1 and CDR2: MNHEY and SVGAGI. There are 17 residues in the CDR3. CDR3 amino acids: CTSSYSWGTGSYNEQFF. The CDR3 coding sequence is TGTACCAGCAGTTACTCTTGGGGGACAGGGAGTTACAATGAGCAGTTCTTC.

This clonotype has only one observation. A much larger clone differs from this one at a single base, so this may be a read error. The gene calls are TRBV30 and TRBJ2-3; 10 bases match TRBD2. Germline V lookup: CDR1 GTSNPN, CDR2 SVGIG (reference sequence). The CDR3 extends over 14 amino acids. CDR3 in DNA: TGTGTCTGGAGGCTAGCGGGAGCCTCAGATACGCAGTATTTT. Translated: CVWRLAGASDTQYF.

This clonotype was counted ten times or more. This chain connects TRBV12-3 or TRBV12-4 to TRBJ2-7, with D tentatively TRBD2 (6 bases). The V and J ends lost 6 bases and 2 bases respectively, with 11 bases between them. The CDR3 consists of 13 residues. This chain's CDR3 is CASSDGGTYEQYF. The CDR3 DNA follows: TGTGCCAGCAGCGACGGCGGGACCTACGAGCAGTACTTC.

This clonotype has just a few counts. The rearrangement links TRBV27 to TRBJ1-1, with 7 bases aligning to TRBD1. Germline V gene sequence: CDR1 MNHEY, CDR2 SMNVEV (reference sequence). The junction had 12 bases not matched to a gene; V was cut back by 7 bases and J by 1 base. The CDR3 is 16 amino acids. CDR3 amino acids: CASTFGPGTANTEAFF. In nucleotides, the CDR3 is TGTGCCAGCACCTTTGGCCCCGGGACAGCGAACACTGAAGCTTTCTTT.

The chain joins TRBV10-3 to TRBJ1-6; 8 nucleotides line up with TRBD1. Germline CDR1 and CDR2: ENHRY and SYGVKD. V was clipped by 6 bases and J by 8 bases; unmatched bases: 9. CDR3 length: 15 residues. The CDR3 here is CAIRDTGQADSPLHF. CDR3 nucleotides: TGTGCCATCAGGGACACGGGACAGGCGGATTCACCCCTCCACTTT.

The chain combines TRBV6-2 or TRBV6-3 with TRBJ1-6; D is ambiguous. Trimming stripped 8 bases from V and 0 bases from J, with 5 bases between. The CDR3 totals 13 residues. CDR1 is MNHEY, CDR2 SVGEGT, per germline. The CDR3 reads CASHTSYNSPLHF. The CDR3 bases are TGTGCCAGCCACACCTCCTATAATTCACCCCTCCACTTT.

CDR3: CASSLTSAGETQYF. The CDR3 coding sequence is TGCGCCAGCAGCTTGACTAGCGCTGGAGAGACCCAGTACTTC. This chain joins TRBV5-1 and TRBJ2-5; the match to TRBD2 covers 7 bases. CDR1 SGHRS and CDR2 YFSETQ come from the germline V gene. This CDR3 region has 14 residues. J was trimmed by 4 bases and V by 1 base; bases with no gene match: 4. Based on the CDR3 plus reference TRBV5-1 and TRBJ2-5, the full variable domain is KAGVTQTPRYLIKTRGQQVTLSCSPISGHRSVSWYQQTPGQGLQFLFEYFSETQRNKGNFPGRFSGRQFSNSRSEMNVSTLELGDSALYLCASSLTSAGETQYFGPGTRLLVL.

Note on this clonotype: Relative to the germline gene, one junction end is altered; a read error may explain this. The chain recombines TRBV5-4 with TRBJ1-4; D uncertain. CDR3 length equals 16 residues. Germline V gives CDR1 SGHNT, CDR2 YYREEE (reference sequence). This chain's CDR3 is CASSLRAHATNEKLFF. The CDR3 DNA sequence: TGCGCCAGCAGCTTGAGGGCACATGCAACTAATGAAAAACTGTTTTTT.

The chain joins TRBV23-1 to TRBJ1-3; 7 nucleotides agree with TRBD1. TRBV23-1 is assigned to the ORF class and has an uncertain function. The CDR3 totals 16 residues. The trim removed 6 bases at V and 3 bases at J, leaving 11 bases unmatched. In DNA, the CDR3 is TGCGCCAGCAGAGGACAGGCCGCTCTGGGTGGAAACACCATATATTTT. Residues: CASRGQAALGGNTIYF.

In regard to this clonotype: Germline is not matched at one junction end, which may reflect a read error. The J gene is TRBJ1-1, the V gene TRBV5-5; tentatively, D is TRBD1 (5 bases). Germline lookup yields CDR1 SGHKS and CDR2 YYEKEE (reference sequence). This CDR3 is 12 amino acids long. CDR3 region: CASSWGNTKAFF. The CDR3 DNA is TGTGCCAGCAGCTGGGGGAACACTAAAGCTTTCTTT.

The V gene is TRBV12-3 or TRBV12-4, the J gene TRBJ1-5; TRBD1 matches at 10 bases. CDR3 length: 17 amino acids. Germline trimming cut 1 base from V and 10 bases from J; bases unmatched to any gene: 13. The chain's CDR3 is CASSLVGQGNGLLPQHF. The CDR3 DNA reads TGTGCCAGCAGTTTAGTGGGACAGGGGAATGGGTTGCTACCCCAGCATTTT.

CDR3 DNA: TGTGCCATCATGGTGACACCCGAAGCGGGAAACACCATATATTTT. Residues: CAIMVTPEAGNTIYF. V usage is TRBV10-3 and J usage is TRBJ1-3; no firm D call. The ends were cut back, 7 bases at V and 4 bases at J, with 17 bases in the middle. Germline CDR1 ENHRY, CDR2 SYGVKD. This CDR3 has 15 residues.

This clonotype is medium-sized. The chain has TRBV12-3 or TRBV12-4 and TRBJ2-2, with D tentatively TRBD1 or TRBD2 (5 bases each). The CDR3 has 14 amino acids. Between the trimmed V and J ends, which lost 5 bases and 4 bases, there was a span of 11 bases. The CDR3 bases are TGTGCCAGCAGTCCCGGGGCTCGCACCGGGGAGCTGTTTTTT. This gives the protein CASSPGARTGELFF.

As for this clonotype: A much more abundant neighbour one base away suggests this may be a read error. This rearrangement joins TRBV18 to TRBJ2-6, with D maybe TRBD1 (5 bases). The CDR3 is 16 amino acids. Per the germline V gene, CDR1 is KGHSH and CDR2 is LQKENI. The V end was cut by 0 bases, the J end by 6 bases, with 12 bases between. The CDR3 sequence: CASSPPLGPEANVLTF. CDR3 in DNA: TGTGCCAGCTCACCACCGTTGGGGCCTGAGGCCAACGTCCTGACTTTC.

This clonotype ranks as medium-sized. The chain uses TRBV27 and TRBJ2-2; D call uncertain. The CDR3 has 13 amino acids. Germline CDR1 MNHEY, CDR2 SMNVEV (reference sequence). The V end was cut by 0 bases, the J end by 3 bases, with 2 bases between. CDR3 region: CASSLSDTGELFF. CDR3 coding DNA: TGTGCCAGCAGTTTATCGGACACCGGGGAGCTGTTTTTT.